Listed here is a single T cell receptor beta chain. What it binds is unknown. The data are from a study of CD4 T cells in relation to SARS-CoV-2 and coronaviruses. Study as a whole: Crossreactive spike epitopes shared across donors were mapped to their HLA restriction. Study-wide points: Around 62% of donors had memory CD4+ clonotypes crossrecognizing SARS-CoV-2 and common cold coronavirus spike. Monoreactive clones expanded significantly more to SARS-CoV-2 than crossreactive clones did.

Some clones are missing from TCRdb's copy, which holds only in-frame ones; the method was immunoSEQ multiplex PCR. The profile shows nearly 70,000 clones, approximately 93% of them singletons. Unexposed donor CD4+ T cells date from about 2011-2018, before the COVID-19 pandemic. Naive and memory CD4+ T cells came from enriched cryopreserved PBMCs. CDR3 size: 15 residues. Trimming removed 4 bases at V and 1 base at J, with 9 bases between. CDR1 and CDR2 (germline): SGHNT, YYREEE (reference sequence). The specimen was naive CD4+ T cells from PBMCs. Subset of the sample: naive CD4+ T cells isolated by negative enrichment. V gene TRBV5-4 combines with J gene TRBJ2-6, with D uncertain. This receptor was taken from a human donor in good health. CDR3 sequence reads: CASSPEKSGANVLTF. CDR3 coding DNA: TGTGCCAGCAGCCCTGAGAAGTCTGGGGCCAACGTCCTGACTTTC.